This T cell receptor beta chain was sequenced during a study of blood T cell repertoires in COVID-19 (dated by TCRdb to the early 2020s). For the wider study: Samples covering the acute and convalescent phases of COVID-19 were provided by collaborators in the United States, Italy and Spain. A de-identified subject ID, COVID-19 status, age in years and sex were almost always included in the sample metadata. HLA class I and class II types, where available, came from metadata supplied by the sample provider rather than from assay-based typing. A freely available public database, intended as a resource for researchers studying the immune response to SARS-CoV-2, is where the repertoires were released. The dataset comprised deeply sampled blood TCRbeta repertoires from subjects exposed to, actively infected with, or recovered from COVID-19. The samples were drawn from the first 160 participants of the ongoing ImmuneRACE study and from about 1,200 subjects provided by 6 global collaborators. The material from the prospective study consisted of cDNA or gDNA derived from T cells, B-cell-depleted T cells, or PBMCs.

General study outcomes and caveats: The amount of clinical and demographic metadata varied by source and participant and was provided uncurated.

TCRbeta CDR3 regions were amplified from genomic DNA by means of the immunoSEQ Assay, a bias-controlled multiplex PCR. Per the authors' processing: Within the assay, amplification of reference gene primers was used to estimate how many nucleated cells each sample contained. To quantify the absolute abundance of each unique TCRbeta CDR3 rearrangement, sequence reads were collapsed and filtered. For each sample, productive Simpson clonality was calculated as the square root of Simpson's diversity index over productive rearrangements. TCRdb carries this immuneACCESS record with in-frame sequences only. Its versions omit some clonotypes, under half of them owing to an unresolved V gene in the studies checked, with the rest unexplained. From that table come the V and J calls and clone size; the DNA was used to work out D and trimming. The sample profile shows over 55,000 clones; over 80% of them were found once. The top ten clones comprise 8% to 9.5% of the sample.

Whole blood was collected in K2EDTA tubes by collaborating institutions according to the institutions' own protocols. For TCRbeta analysis, collaborators shipped samples as frozen whole blood, isolated PBMCs, or DNA extracted from either of those sample types. A word on this clone: It lacks a known antigen. No per-base quality is available; no much larger clone lies one base away.

Sequencing was carried out using peripheral blood. The receptor was isolated from a man aged 45-60 years with active COVID-19.

The CDR3 region reads CASSLSGGPTDTQYF. The nucleotide sequence is TGTGCCAGCAGCCTGAGCGGGGGCCCCACAGATACGCAGTATTTT. Recombination connected TRBV5-6 to TRBJ2-3, with 8 middle bases fitting TRBD2. Spanning cysteine to phenylalanine, the CDR3 consists of 15 amino acids. Of all the DNA, just the CDR3 is kept, 45 bases in frame from base 1. CDR1 and CDR2 (SGHDT, YYEEEE) derive from the germline V gene. Trimming takes 4 bases off V and 2 bases off J; junction bases not matched to a gene: 6.